Listed here are 25 T cell receptor beta chains from one sample, sequenced in a study of T-cell memory formation after mild COVID-19. TCRdb itself ran the 5' RACE reads through MiXCR, one entry per CDR3 protein. The table records 300,000 to 350,000 distinct CDR3 sequences, just under 20% of them present only once. What was sequenced was PBMCs or a T cell subset sorted from them (not recorded which). The receptors shown here come from a man younger than 30 who had mild COVID-19 (a few samples of this study predate the infection). Cell type and time point are not known.

In its sample, this clonotype was seen a few times. The genes are TRBV5-6 and TRBJ2-7; a possible D gene is TRBD2 (6 bases). Germline-derived CDR1 and CDR2 are SGHDT and YYEEEE. This CDR3 region has 14 residues. Trimming removed 2 bases from V and 8 bases from J, with 17 bases in between. The CDR3 protein is CASSFSGTSGQQYF. The CDR3 DNA sequence: TGTGCCAGCAGCTTCTCCGGGACTTCGGGGCAGCAGTACTTC.

This clonotype was counted only a few times. The chain employs TRBV9 and TRBJ1-1, with D maybe TRBD1 (5 bases). V shed 2 bases and J shed 0 bases, with 11 bases lying between them. The CDR3 is 15 amino acids. Germline values: CDR1 SGDLS, CDR2 YYNGEE. In DNA form, the CDR3 reads TGTGCCAGCAGCGTCATGGGGACTATGAACACTGAAGCTTTCTTT. Protein product: CASSVMGTMNTEAFF. Filled out from reference TRBV9 and TRBJ1-1, the complete variable domain reads DSGVTQTPKHLITATGQRVTLRCSPRSGDLSVYWYQQSLDQGLQFLIQYYNGEERAKGNILERFSAQQFPDLHSELNLSSLELGDSALYFCASSVMGTMNTEAFFGQGTRLTVV.

This clonotype was seen a handful of times. This chain joins TRBV6-5 and TRBJ1-2, with a tentative D call TRBD1 (5 bases). Germline V gene lookup returns CDR1 MNHEY and CDR2 SVGAGI. V gave up 2 bases and J gave up 4 bases, with 14 bases separating them. The CDR3 consists of 15 residues. CDR3 in amino acids: CASSYHRQPGYGYTF. The DNA of the CDR3 is TGTGCCAGCAGTTACCACCGACAGCCTGGCTATGGCTACACCTTC.

The CDR3 DNA sequence: TGTGCCACCAGCGGCTTGTGGAACAGGGGGACCAGGAACGCATACAATGAGCAGTTCTTC. Protein sequence: CATSGLWNRGTRNAYNEQFF. The chain couples TRBV15 to TRBJ2-1; 8 bases are shared with TRBD1. The V gene end was trimmed by 5 bases and the J gene end by 4 bases; junction bases not matched to a gene: 22. The CDR3 loop spans 20 amino acids. Germline-derived CDR1 and CDR2 are LNHNV and YYDKDF (reference sequence).

This clonotype was detected a few times. This chain uses TRBV20-1 with TRBJ1-5; D might be TRBD1 (6 bases). Trimming took off 5 bases at V and 10 bases at J, with 21 bases between the two ends. Germline loops: CDR1 DFQATT, CDR2 SNEGSKA (reference sequence). CDR3 length equals 14 residues. Here the CDR3 DNA reads TGCAGTGCTCGGAAGGGGGTGGTCATCGGACCCCAGCATTTT. Protein product: CSARKGVVIGPQHF.

This clonotype was picked up a small number of times. This chain links TRBV6-2 or TRBV6-3 with TRBJ2-1; a possible D gene is TRBD1 (7 bases). V lost 1 base and J 16 bases, leaving 14 bases between the germline ends. CDR1 MNHEY and CDR2 SVGEGT come from the germline V gene. The CDR3 has 12 residues. CDR3 amino acids: CASSYFAGQTFF. The CDR3 region has the DNA TGTGCCAGCAGTTACTTTGCGGGACAGACCTTCTTC.

The sample holds a few counts of this clonotype. The chain is built from TRBV3-1 and TRBJ2-2; possibly TRBD2 for D (6 bases). This CDR3 is built from 13 residues. The ends were cut back, 3 bases at V and 8 bases at J, with 10 bases in the middle. Germline assignment: CDR1 LGHDT and CDR2 YNNKEL (reference sequence). CDR3 loop: CASSQGLAGELFF. As DNA, the CDR3 is TGTGCCAGCAGCCAGGGTCTAGCGGGGGAGCTGTTTTTT.

This clonotype was found a few times. The chain joins TRBV5-5 to TRBJ1-2; 12 bases match TRBD1. CDR1 is SGHKS and CDR2 is YYEKEE in the germline V gene (reference sequence). There are 16 residues in the CDR3. V dropped 0 bases and J dropped 5; count of bases not matched to a gene: 5. The CDR3 DNA is TGTGCCAGCAGCTTGGCCCCGGGACAGGGGGCGTATGGCTACACCTTC. Amino acid sequence: CASSLAPGQGAYGYTF.

This chain links TRBV11-2 with TRBJ1-6, with D perhaps TRBD1 (5 bases). The CDR3 has 14 amino acids. The V gene lost 4 bases and the J gene lost 14 bases, with 18 bases spanning the gap. CDR1 is SGHAT, CDR2 FQNNGV, per germline. The CDR3 DNA reads as TGTGCCAGCAGCTACCGAGCAGGGCTCGGGGCCCTCCACTTT. Its translation is CASSYRAGLGALHF. Drawing the rest from reference TRBV11-2 and TRBJ1-6, the complete variable domain is EAGVAQSPRYKIIEKRQSVAFWCNPISGHATLYWYQQILGQGPKLLIQFQNNGVVDDSQLPKDRFSAERLKGVDSTLKIQPAKLEDSAVYLCASSYRAGLGALHFGNGTRLTVT.

This clonotype was observed many times. The chain links TRBV5-1 to TRBJ2-5, with no clear D. The CDR3 totals 14 residues. Germline CDR1 SGHRS, CDR2 YFSETQ. Trimming removed 0 bases from V and 5 bases from J, with 11 bases in between. The CDR3 loop reads CASSLGLWMETQYF. DNA of the CDR3: TGCGCCAGCAGCTTGGGTTTATGGATGGAGACCCAGTACTTC.

V gene TRBV10-3 combines with J gene TRBJ1-5; D not resolved. CDR1 and CDR2 (germline): ENHRY, SYGVKD. The ends were cut back, 0 bases at V and 5 bases at J, with 5 bases in the middle. The CDR3 loop spans 13 amino acids. The CDR3 loop is CAISESADQPQHF. CDR3 nucleotides: TGTGCCATCAGTGAGTCGGCAGATCAGCCCCAGCATTTT.

This clonotype appeared a few times. The CDR3 region is CASSPGVRQKIAGELFF. In nucleotides, the CDR3 is TGTGCCAGCTCACCAGGGGTAAGACAGAAGATTGCCGGGGAGCTGTTTTTT. This chain joins TRBV18 and TRBJ2-2; D possibly corresponds to TRBD1 (5 bases). V lost 2 bases and J 6 bases, leaving 19 bases between the germline ends. This CDR3 is built from 17 residues. The germline V gene has CDR1 KGHSH and CDR2 LQKENI.

V gene TRBV13 combines with J gene TRBJ2-3; D call uncertain. CDR3 size: 15 residues. V was trimmed by 4 bases and J by 3 bases, leaving 14 bases between them. Germline CDR1 is PRHDT and CDR2 is FYEKMQ (reference sequence). This CDR3 reads CASSSSRPLTDTQYF. The CDR3 DNA reads as TGTGCCAGCAGCTCCTCCCGGCCCTTGACAGATACGCAGTATTTT.

This clonotype turned up a few times. CDR3 DNA sequence: TGTGCCAGCAGCTTACAGGGGCGATCCTACGAGCAGTACTTC. It yields the protein CASSLQGRSYEQYF. This chain uses TRBV7-9 with TRBJ2-7, with a weak D call TRBD1 (6 bases). The germline V and J ends were trimmed by 2 bases and 1 base, with 9 bases remaining between them. Per the germline V gene, CDR1 is SEHNR and CDR2 is FQNEAQ (reference sequence). This CDR3 has 14 amino acids.

The table lists this clonotype with a few counts. The V call is TRBV6-5, the J call TRBJ1-2, with 7 bases aligning to TRBD1. This CDR3 region has 16 residues. Germline V gene sequence: CDR1 MNHEY, CDR2 SVGAGI. The V and J ends lost 6 bases and 7 bases, in that order; junction bases with no gene match: 17. DNA of the CDR3: TGTGCCAGCAGGGCAATGGAGGGGCAGGGGGTTCTTGGCTACACCTTC. It codes for CASRAMEGQGVLGYTF.

A few counts support this clonotype. The chain is built from TRBV20-1 and TRBJ1-4; 10 bases are shared with TRBD1. The junction had 9 bases not matched to a gene; V was cut back by 4 bases and J by 1 base. Germline values: CDR1 DFQATT, CDR2 SNEGSKA (reference sequence). The CDR3 is made up of 17 amino acids. CDR3 DNA: TGCAGTGCTATAGCCGCGGACAGGGGGGGAACTAATGAAAAACTGTTTTTT. Translating it yields CSAIAADRGGTNEKLFF.

This clonotype turned up a few times. Germline is not matched at one junction end, which may reflect a read error. The chain uses TRBV7-7 and TRBJ2-5; D is perhaps TRBD1 (5 bases). Germline assignment: CDR1 SSHAT and CDR2 FNYEAQ (reference sequence). CDR3 length equals 13 residues. The CDR3: CASSLDSWETQYF. The DNA for the CDR3 is TGTGCTAGCAGCCTCGACAGTTGGGAGACCCAGTACTTC.

The chain carries TRBV7-2 and TRBJ1-2; 9 bases map to TRBD1. The CDR3 runs to 15 residues. Germline-derived CDR1 and CDR2 are SGHTA and FQGNSA. The V segment lost 7 bases and the J segment 8 bases; nucleotides outside the gene matches: 14. The CDR3 sequence is CASTLRDRVPWGYTF. As DNA, the CDR3 is TGTGCCAGCACCCTCCGGGACAGGGTACCATGGGGCTACACCTTC.

This clonotype has more than one count but fewer than ten. V is TRBV10-3 and J is TRBJ2-1, with D perhaps TRBD2 (6 bases). V was pared by 5 bases and J by 5 bases, with 10 bases between. Germline loops: CDR1 ENHRY, CDR2 SYGVKD. The CDR3 runs to 13 residues. CDR3 residues: CAISLGGDNEQFF. CDR3 DNA: TGTGCCATCAGTCTAGGAGGGGACAATGAGCAGTTCTTC.

The rearrangement joins TRBV5-4 to TRBJ2-1, with D unresolved. The CDR3 sequence is 13 residues long. V lost 0 bases to trimming and J lost 5 bases, with 6 bases between them. Germline loops: CDR1 SGHNT, CDR2 YYREEE (reference sequence). CDR3 sequence: CASSLGPHNEQFF. The CDR3 coding sequence is TGTGCCAGCAGCTTGGGGCCTCACAATGAGCAGTTCTTC.

This clonotype was counted between two and nine times. The chain combines TRBV20-1 with TRBJ2-3; D gene unclear. Deletions cut 6 bases from V and 0 bases from J, with 16 bases between. From germline, CDR1 is DFQATT and CDR2 SNEGSKA (reference sequence). The CDR3 extends over 15 amino acids. CDR3 DNA sequence: TGCAGTGCCCATTCCGACTCAACTAGCACAGATACGCAGTATTTT. This sequence encodes CSAHSDSTSTDTQYF.

The chain recombines TRBV3-1 with TRBJ1-2; perhaps TRBD1 as D (6 bases). Per germline, CDR1 LGHDT and CDR2 YNNKEL (reference sequence). The CDR3 has 18 residues. V dropped 3 bases and J dropped 1 base, with 21 bases sitting between them. The CDR3 DNA reads as TGTGCCAGCAGCCAGGAGGGACAAAGACCAAGATTTAACTATGGCTACACCTTC. The encoded protein is CASSQEGQRPRFNYGYTF.

The chain couples TRBV19 to TRBJ1-5; the D is unclear. V shed 3 bases and J shed 4 bases, with 10 bases lying between them. This CDR3 has 14 residues. Germline CDR1 is LNHDA and CDR2 is SQIVND (reference sequence). The CDR3 protein is CASSISSANQPQHF. CDR3 DNA sequence: TGTGCCAGTAGTATTAGTTCTGCGAATCAGCCCCAGCATTTT.

The chain has TRBV9 and TRBJ2-3, with 11 bases fitting TRBD2. Germline V gives CDR1 SGDLS, CDR2 YYNGEE. The junction had 6 bases not matched to a gene; V was cut back by 2 bases and J by 4 bases. The CDR3 extends over 16 amino acids. In DNA, the CDR3 is TGTGCCAGCAGCGTTTTAGCGGGGGGGCCGGCAGATACGCAGTATTTT. This encodes CASSVLAGGPADTQYF.

This clonotype has at least ten counts. V gene TRBV12-3 or TRBV12-4 combines with J gene TRBJ2-1; the D is unclear. Trimming removed 3 bases at V and 5 bases at J, with 5 bases between. The CDR3 consists of 12 residues. The CDR3, as DNA: TGTGCCAGCAGTTTTGAGGACAATGAGCAGTTCTTC. Protein sequence: CASSFEDNEQFF.